Following are 22 T cell receptor beta chains from one sample sequenced in a study of molecular identifiers for immune sequencing clone quantification. One entry per CDR3 protein, called by TCRdb with MiXCR from the PCR reads. The sample holds more than 450,000 distinct CDR3 sequences, 25% seen once. The sample was naive CD8+ T cells from blood, with Jurkat cell RNA spiked in. Subset in this sample: FACS-sorted CD8+CD4-CCR7+CD45RA+ naive T cells. The receptors here all came from a human donor in good health. Some libraries in this study had Jurkat cell RNA spiked in.

A remark on this clonotype: A much larger clone lies a single base off, so this may be a read error. The chain is built from TRBV9 and TRBJ2-5; D unclear. The CDR3 consists of 11 residues. Germline values: CDR1 SGDLS, CDR2 YYNGEE. V lost 3 bases, J lost 9 bases, and 9 bases lay in between. In DNA, the CDR3 is TGTGCCAGCAGCGCCAGTGAGGCCCAGTACTTC. Amino acid sequence: CASSASEAQYF.

This clonotype was observed at least ten times. This rearrangement joins TRBV4-3 to TRBJ1-3; TRBD1 matches at 7 bases. CDR1 LGHNA and CDR2 YSLEER come from the germline V gene. The V segment lost 4 bases and the J segment 2 bases; nucleotides outside the gene matches: 8. The CDR3 spans 16 residues. In DNA form, the CDR3 reads TGCGCCAGCAGCCGAATACAGGGGCCAGCTGGAAACACCATATATTTT. Amino acid sequence: CASSRIQGPAGNTIYF.

Remarks on this clonotype: This may arise from a read error, as a much more abundant clone is one base away. This chain links TRBV7-9 with TRBJ2-4, with 9 bases matching TRBD1. Germline-derived CDR1 and CDR2 are SEHNR and FQNEAQ (reference sequence). The CDR3 covers 14 residues. The CDR3 nucleotides are TGTGCCAGCAGCTTAGACAGGGGGCTGAACACTCAGTACTTC. Translated: CASSLDRGLNTQYF.

V gene TRBV19 combines with J gene TRBJ2-1; 11 bases line up with TRBD2. Germline values: CDR1 LNHDA, CDR2 SQIVND (reference sequence). V lost 5 bases to trimming and J lost 6 bases; unmatched junction nucleotides: 6. There are 15 residues in the CDR3. The CDR3 reads CASSLGTSGANEQFF. The CDR3 DNA reads TGTGCCAGTAGTCTCGGGACTAGCGGTGCCAATGAGCAGTTCTTC.

V usage is TRBV28 and J usage is TRBJ1-5; 8 nucleotides agree with TRBD1. CDR3 length: 14 residues. V shed 5 bases and J 3 bases; nucleotides not matched to a gene: 3. Germline lookup yields CDR1 MDHEN and CDR2 SYDVKM. The CDR3 is CASSPRGHNQPQHF. DNA of the CDR3: TGTGCCAGCAGTCCCAGGGGGCACAATCAGCCCCAGCATTTT.

The chain is built from TRBV2 and TRBJ2-7; D unclear. The germline CDR1 and CDR2 sequences are SNHLY and FYNNEI. The CDR3 covers 14 residues. Trimming removed 3 bases from V and 0 bases from J, with 9 bases in between. CDR3: CASSDSQSSYEQYF. In DNA form, the CDR3 reads TGTGCCAGCAGTGATAGCCAGAGCTCCTACGAGCAGTACTTC.

This clonotype was detected only a few times. The chain carries TRBV30 and TRBJ2-2; the D gene is possibly TRBD2 (5 bases). Trimming took 3 bases from V and 0 from J, leaving 14 bases between them. The CDR3 sequence is 16 residues long. CDR1 and CDR2 (germline): GTSNPN, SVGIG (reference sequence). This CDR3 is CAWRILVGPNTGELFF. As DNA, the CDR3 is TGTGCCTGGAGGATACTAGTGGGCCCGAACACCGGGGAGCTGTTTTTT.

V is TRBV14 and J is TRBJ2-7; no clear D gene. Per the germline V gene, CDR1 is SGHDN and CDR2 is FVKESK. The CDR3 is 17 residues long. Trimming removed 2 bases at V and 6 bases at J, with 23 bases between. CDR3 sequence (DNA): TGTGCCAGCAGCCAATACCTAGGCAGTTTAGGATATATCGAGCAGTACTTC. The encoded protein is CASSQYLGSLGYIEQYF.

The rearrangement uses TRBV3-1 and TRBJ2-3, with D maybe TRBD2 (6 bases). This CDR3 comprises 18 residues. Per the germline V gene, CDR1 is LGHDT and CDR2 is YNNKEL (reference sequence). Deletions cut 0 bases from V and 1 base from J, with 17 bases between. The CDR3 DNA reads TGTGCCAGCAGCCAAGATTTAGCGGCACGGCGGGGCACAGATACGCAGTATTTT. This gives the protein CASSQDLAARRGTDTQYF.

In this sample, this clonotype turned up once. The junction departs from germline at one end; a sequencing error may be responsible. The CDR3 nucleotides read TGTGCCCGCAGTTACCCCTACGATACGCAGTATTTT. Amino acids: CARSYPYDTQYF. The chain couples TRBV6-2 or TRBV6-3 to TRBJ2-3; D remains ambiguous. The CDR3 is made up of 12 amino acids. Looked up from germline, CDR1 is MNHEY and CDR2 is SVGEGT.

This clonotype was seen many times. The germline gene is not matched at one end of the junction; a read error may be the cause. This chain links TRBV28 with TRBJ2-3; no definite D call. CDR1 and CDR2 (germline): MDHEN, SYDVKM. The CDR3 loop spans 11 amino acids. The CDR3 sequence: CASGLSDTQYF. CDR3 coding DNA: TGTGCCAGCGGTTTGTCAGATACGCAGTATTTT.

V is TRBV27 and J is TRBJ2-7; 9 bases line up with TRBD2. The germline V gene encodes CDR1 MNHEY and CDR2 SMNVEV (reference sequence). CDR3 length: 14 amino acids. The V and J ends lost 5 bases and 4 bases, in that order; junction bases with no gene match: 6. This CDR3 is CASSLSGRLYEQYF. CDR3 bases: TGTGCCAGCAGTCTTAGCGGGAGATTGTACGAGCAGTACTTC.

This clonotype came up a few times. The chain has TRBV7-9 and TRBJ2-1; no clear D gene. The V end lost 5 bases, the J end lost 1 base, and 15 bases lay between the germline ends. Germline-derived CDR1 and CDR2 are SEHNR and FQNEAQ (reference sequence). The CDR3 is 16 residues long. The CDR3 is CASSPLGLPSYNEQFF. For the CDR3, the DNA is TGTGCCAGCAGCCCGTTAGGTCTTCCTTCCTACAATGAGCAGTTCTTC.

This clonotype was counted many times. This chain uses TRBV12-3 or TRBV12-4 with TRBJ2-3, with 11 bases matching TRBD1. The CDR3 totals 14 residues. V was clipped by 6 bases and J by 3 bases; unmatched bases: 2. CDR3 DNA: TGTGCCAGCAGCCGGGACAGGGGGACAGATACGCAGTATTTT. Translation gives CASSRDRGTDTQYF.

Comments on this clonotype: A much bigger clone sits one base away, suggesting this may be a read error. It is likely a read error, because the conserved phenylalanine at the end of the CDR3 is missing. The chain has TRBV20-1 and TRBJ2-7; D gene unclear. The germline CDR1 and CDR2 sequences are DFQATT and SNEGSKA (reference sequence). The CDR3 runs 13 residues. Trimming took 5 bases from V and 0 from J, leaving 11 bases between them. The CDR3 loop reads CSASGRSSYEQYL. The CDR3 region has the DNA TGCAGTGCTTCGGGCCGGAGCTCCTACGAGCAGTACCTC.

The chain combines TRBV11-3 with TRBJ1-1; a weak D match, TRBD1 (6 bases). CDR3 length: 16 amino acids. CDR1 and CDR2 (germline): SGHNT, YENEEA. V was pared by 1 base and J by 0 bases, with 12 bases between. CDR3 DNA sequence: TGTGCCAGCAGCTTAGCACCGACAGGCATGAACACTGAAGCTTTCTTT. This sequence encodes CASSLAPTGMNTEAFF.

This clonotype was seen a few times. The gene calls are TRBV20-1 and TRBJ1-1; 8 positions agree with TRBD1. Germline V gives CDR1 DFQATT, CDR2 SNEGSKA (reference sequence). This CDR3 region has 15 residues. Unmatched junction bases numbered 9, after V lost 1 base and J lost 5 bases. The CDR3: CSARALGQGLTEAFF. The CDR3, as DNA: TGCAGTGCTAGAGCCCTCGGACAGGGTTTAACTGAAGCTTTCTTT.

This clonotype was recorded at least ten times. The rearrangement joins TRBV20-1 to TRBJ2-3; 9 bases are shared with TRBD2. Germline CDR1 and CDR2: DFQATT and SNEGSKA (reference sequence). CDR3 length: 15 amino acids. The junction had 7 bases not matched to a gene; V was cut back by 3 bases and J by 3 bases. The CDR3 DNA reads as TGCAGTGCTAGCTCTCCTAGCGGGAAAACAGATACGCAGTATTTT. Its translation is CSASSPSGKTDTQYF.

This chain connects TRBV19 to TRBJ2-3, with 9 bases matching TRBD1. This CDR3 has 18 residues. V trimming: 7 bases; J trimming: 0 bases; junction bases outside the gene matches: 14. Germline CDR1 is LNHDA and CDR2 is SQIVND (reference sequence). The CDR3 loop is CASISTGGGGASTDTQYF. Here the CDR3 DNA reads TGTGCCAGTATCTCAACAGGGGGCGGCGGGGCAAGCACAGATACGCAGTATTTT.

Comment on this clonotype: This sequence may be a read error, since a much larger clone differs from it by one base. Because the CDR3 is missing its conserved closing phenylalanine or tryptophan, this is likely a read error. The chain couples TRBV27 to TRBJ2-7, with TRBD1 identical over 9 bases. J lost 6 bases, V lost 3 bases, and 6 bases had no gene match. Germline V gives CDR1 MNHEY, CDR2 SMNVEV (reference sequence). The CDR3 is 14 residues long. For the CDR3, the DNA is TGTGCCAGCAGTTTCGGCCCGACAGGGGGCGAGCAGTACCTC. Translating it yields CASSFGPTGGEQYL.

The sample holds many counts of this clonotype. The J gene is TRBJ2-3, the V gene TRBV29-1, with 7 bases matching TRBD1. The CDR3 runs to 12 residues. Germline V gene data show CDR1 as SQVTM and CDR2 as ANQGSEA. J was trimmed by 6 bases and V by 5 bases; bases with no gene match: 5. CDR3 in DNA: TGCAGCGTTCAAGGGGGCCCTGATACGCAGTATTTT. It encodes CSVQGGPDTQYF.

Many counts were recorded for this clonotype. The J gene is TRBJ2-7, the V gene TRBV5-1; maybe TRBD2 (6 bases). CDR3 size: 16 residues. Trimming left V 4 bases short and J 3 bases short, with 20 bases between. Germline values: CDR1 SGHRS, CDR2 YFSETQ. The CDR3, as DNA: TGCGCCAGCAGCCCCGCTGCGGGTAGCGGAGACTACGAGCAGTACTTC. It codes for CASSPAAGSGDYEQYF.